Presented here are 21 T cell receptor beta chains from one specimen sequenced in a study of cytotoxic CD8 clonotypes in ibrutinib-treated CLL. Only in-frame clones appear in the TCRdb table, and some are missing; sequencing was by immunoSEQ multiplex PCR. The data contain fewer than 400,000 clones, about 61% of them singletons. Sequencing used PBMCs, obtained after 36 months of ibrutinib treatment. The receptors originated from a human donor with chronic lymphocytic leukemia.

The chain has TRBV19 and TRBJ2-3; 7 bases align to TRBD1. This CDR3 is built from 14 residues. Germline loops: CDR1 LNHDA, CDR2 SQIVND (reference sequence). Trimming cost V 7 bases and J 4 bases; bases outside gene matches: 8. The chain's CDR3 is CASKGAFRADTQYF. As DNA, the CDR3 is TGTGCCAGTAAGGGGGCGTTCAGGGCAGATACGCAGTATTTT.

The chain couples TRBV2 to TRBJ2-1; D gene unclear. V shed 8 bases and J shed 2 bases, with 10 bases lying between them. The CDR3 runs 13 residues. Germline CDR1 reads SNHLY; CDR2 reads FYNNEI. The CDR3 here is CASLVPTYNEQFF. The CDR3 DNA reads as TGTGCCAGCCTGGTTCCTACCTACAATGAGCAGTTCTTC.

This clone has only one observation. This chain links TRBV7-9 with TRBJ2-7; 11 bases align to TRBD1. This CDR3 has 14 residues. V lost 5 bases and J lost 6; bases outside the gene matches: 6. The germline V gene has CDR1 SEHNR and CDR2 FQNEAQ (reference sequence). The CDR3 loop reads CASSPWTGGSEQYF. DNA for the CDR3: TGTGCCAGCAGCCCTTGGACAGGGGGCTCCGAGCAGTACTTC.

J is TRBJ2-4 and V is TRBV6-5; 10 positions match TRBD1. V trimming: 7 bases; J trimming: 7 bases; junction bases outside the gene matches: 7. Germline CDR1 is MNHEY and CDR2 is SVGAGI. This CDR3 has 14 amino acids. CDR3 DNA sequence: TGTGCCAGCACCGAGCCGGGACAGGGGAACATTCAGTACTTC. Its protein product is CASTEPGQGNIQYF.

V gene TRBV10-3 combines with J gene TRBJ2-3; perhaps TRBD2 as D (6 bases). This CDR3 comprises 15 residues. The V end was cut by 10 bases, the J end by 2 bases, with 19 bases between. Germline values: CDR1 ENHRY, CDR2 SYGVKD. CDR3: CATRDSHESTDTQYF. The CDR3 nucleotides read TGTGCCACCCGGGACTCCCATGAGTCCACAGATACGCAGTATTTT.

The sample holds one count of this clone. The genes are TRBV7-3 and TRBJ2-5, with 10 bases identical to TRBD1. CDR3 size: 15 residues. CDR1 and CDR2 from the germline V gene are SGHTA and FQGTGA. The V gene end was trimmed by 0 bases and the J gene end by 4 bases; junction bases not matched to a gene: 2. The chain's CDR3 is CASSLTTGGAETQYF. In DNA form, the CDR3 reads TGTGCCAGCAGCTTAACGACAGGGGGCGCAGAGACCCAGTACTTC.

CDR3: CASSMGGGYEQYF. CDR3 sequence (DNA): TGTGCCAGTAGTATGGGGGGAGGCTACGAGCAGTACTTC. The genes are TRBV19 and TRBJ2-7; maybe TRBD2 (6 bases). V lost 3 bases, J lost 3 bases, and 9 bases lay in between. The CDR3 sequence is 13 residues long. CDR1 and CDR2 from the germline V gene are LNHDA and SQIVND (reference sequence).

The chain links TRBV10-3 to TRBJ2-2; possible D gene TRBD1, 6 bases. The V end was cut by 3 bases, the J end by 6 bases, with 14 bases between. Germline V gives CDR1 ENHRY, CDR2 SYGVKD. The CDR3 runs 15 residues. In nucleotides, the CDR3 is TGTGCCATCAGTGATGGCAGGGGTAGCGCCGGGGAGCTGTTTTTT. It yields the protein CAISDGRGSAGELFF.

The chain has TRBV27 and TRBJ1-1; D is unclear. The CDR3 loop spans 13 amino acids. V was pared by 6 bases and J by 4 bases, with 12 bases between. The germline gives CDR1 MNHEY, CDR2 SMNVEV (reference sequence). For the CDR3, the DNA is TGTGCCAGCAGCCATAGAGTCAGCACTGAAGCTTTCTTT. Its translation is CASSHRVSTEAFF.

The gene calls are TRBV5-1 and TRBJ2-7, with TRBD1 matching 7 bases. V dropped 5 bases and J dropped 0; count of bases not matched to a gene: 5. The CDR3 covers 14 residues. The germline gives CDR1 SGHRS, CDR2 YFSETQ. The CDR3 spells CASSRQGLSYEQYF. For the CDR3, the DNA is TGCGCCAGCAGTCGACAGGGCCTCTCCTACGAGCAGTACTTC.

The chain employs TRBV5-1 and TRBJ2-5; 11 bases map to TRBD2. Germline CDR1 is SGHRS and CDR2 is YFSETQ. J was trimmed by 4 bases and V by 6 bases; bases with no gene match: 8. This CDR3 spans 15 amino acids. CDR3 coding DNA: TGCGCCAGCACGGTACTAGCGGGAGCTGGAGAGACCCAGTACTTC. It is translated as CASTVLAGAGETQYF.

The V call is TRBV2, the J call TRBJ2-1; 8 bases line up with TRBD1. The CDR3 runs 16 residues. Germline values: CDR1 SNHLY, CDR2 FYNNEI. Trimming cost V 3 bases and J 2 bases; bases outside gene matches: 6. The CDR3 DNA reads TGTGCCAGCAGTGAGTTCGGGACAGGAACCTACAATGAGCAGTTCTTC. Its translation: CASSEFGTGTYNEQFF.

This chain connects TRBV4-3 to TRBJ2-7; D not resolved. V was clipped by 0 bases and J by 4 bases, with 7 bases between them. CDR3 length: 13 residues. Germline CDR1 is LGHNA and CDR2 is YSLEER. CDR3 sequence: CASSQDTRYEQYF. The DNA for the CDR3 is TGCGCCAGCAGCCAAGATACGAGGTACGAGCAGTACTTC.

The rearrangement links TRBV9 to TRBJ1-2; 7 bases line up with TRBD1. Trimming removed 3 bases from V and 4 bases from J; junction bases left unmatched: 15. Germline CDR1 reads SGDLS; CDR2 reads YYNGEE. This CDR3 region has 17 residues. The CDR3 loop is CASSGLLRGQSRYGYTF. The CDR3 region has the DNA TGTGCCAGCAGCGGTCTGCTGAGGGGGCAGTCTCGCTATGGCTACACCTTC.

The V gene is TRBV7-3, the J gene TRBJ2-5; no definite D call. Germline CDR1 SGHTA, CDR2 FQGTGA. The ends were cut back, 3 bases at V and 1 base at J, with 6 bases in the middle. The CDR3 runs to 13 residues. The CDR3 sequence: CASSFGSQETQYF. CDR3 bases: TGTGCCAGCAGCTTTGGCAGCCAAGAGACCCAGTACTTC. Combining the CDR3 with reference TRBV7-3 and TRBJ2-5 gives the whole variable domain GAGVSQTPSNKVTEKGKYVELRCDPISGHTALYWYRQSLGQGPEFLIYFQGTGAADDSGLPNDRFFAVRPEGSVSTLKIQRTERGDSAVYLCASSFGSQETQYFGPGTRLLVL.

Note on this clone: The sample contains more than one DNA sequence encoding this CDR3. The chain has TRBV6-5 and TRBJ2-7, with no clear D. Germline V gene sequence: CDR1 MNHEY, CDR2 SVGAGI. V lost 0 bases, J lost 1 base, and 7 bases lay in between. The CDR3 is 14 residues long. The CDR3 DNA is TGTGCCAGCAGTTACTCTTCTAGGTCCTACGAGCAGTACTTC. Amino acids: CASSYSSRSYEQYF.

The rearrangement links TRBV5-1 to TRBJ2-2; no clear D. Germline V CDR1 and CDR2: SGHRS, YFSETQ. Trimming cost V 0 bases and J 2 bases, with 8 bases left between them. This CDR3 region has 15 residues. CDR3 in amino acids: CASSLVVGNTGELFF. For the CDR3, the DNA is TGCGCCAGCAGCTTGGTGGTCGGAAACACCGGGGAGCTGTTTTTT.

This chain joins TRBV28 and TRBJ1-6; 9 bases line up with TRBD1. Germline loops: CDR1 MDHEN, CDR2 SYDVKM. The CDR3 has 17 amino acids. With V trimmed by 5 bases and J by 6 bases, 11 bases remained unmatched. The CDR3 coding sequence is TGTGCCAGCAGTCAAGATACCGGGACAGGGTCTAATTCACCCCTCCACTTT. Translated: CASSQDTGTGSNSPLHF.

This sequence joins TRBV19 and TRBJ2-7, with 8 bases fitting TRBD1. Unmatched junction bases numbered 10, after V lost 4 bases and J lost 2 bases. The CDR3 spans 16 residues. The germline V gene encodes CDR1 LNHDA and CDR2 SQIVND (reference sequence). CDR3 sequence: CASSRVLDRAAYEQYF. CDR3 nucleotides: TGTGCCAGTAGTAGGGTTTTGGACAGGGCAGCCTACGAGCAGTACTTC.

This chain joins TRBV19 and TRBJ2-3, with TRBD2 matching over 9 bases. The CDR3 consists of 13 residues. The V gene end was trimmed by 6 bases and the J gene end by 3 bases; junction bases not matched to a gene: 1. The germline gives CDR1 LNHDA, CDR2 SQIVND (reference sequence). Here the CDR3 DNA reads TGTGCCAGTAGGGCGGGGGGGACAGATACGCAGTATTTT. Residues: CASRAGGTDTQYF.

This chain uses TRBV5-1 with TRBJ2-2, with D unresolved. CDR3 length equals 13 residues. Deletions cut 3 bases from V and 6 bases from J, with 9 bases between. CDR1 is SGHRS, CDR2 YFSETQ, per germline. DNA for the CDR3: TGCGCCAGCAGCTCCCAGGCAGCCGGGGAGCTGTTTTTT. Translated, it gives CASSSQAAGELFF.